This T cell receptor (beta chain) was observed in a study of T cells in Graves' hyperthyroidism and ophthalmopathy. Study-wide context: At the time of initial diagnosis and before any treatment, peripheral blood was collected.

There are a few counts of this clonotype. What it binds is not known. Study findings and constraints: Most thyroid clonotypes that were expanded above 0.001 also turned up in blood.

Germline V CDR1 and CDR2: LGHNA, YNFKEQ. V lost 4 bases, J lost 4 bases, and 13 bases lay in between. There are 14 residues in the CDR3. What was amplified from RNA transcripts were TCR beta CDR3 regions. During a first-round RT-PCR of the TCR CDR3, the HTBI primer set was used. TCRdb reprocessed the multiplex PCR reads via MiXCR and lists one record per CDR3 protein. The table records roughly 380,000 distinct CDR3 sequences, about 18% of them present only once. Exclusion of a patient resulted from uncontrolled infection, other autoimmune disease, pregnancy or lactation. The PBMCs studied were ones that came from 10 ml fresh peripheral blood.

V and J are TRBV4-2 and TRBJ1-2, with D maybe TRBD1 (5 bases). Sequenced material: blood. The sequence was obtained from a woman aged 18-29 years with Graves' hyperthyroidism. The CDR3 is CASSPGEGSYGYTF. In nucleotides, the CDR3 is TGTGCCAGCAGCCCCGGGGAGGGGTCCTATGGCTACACCTTC.